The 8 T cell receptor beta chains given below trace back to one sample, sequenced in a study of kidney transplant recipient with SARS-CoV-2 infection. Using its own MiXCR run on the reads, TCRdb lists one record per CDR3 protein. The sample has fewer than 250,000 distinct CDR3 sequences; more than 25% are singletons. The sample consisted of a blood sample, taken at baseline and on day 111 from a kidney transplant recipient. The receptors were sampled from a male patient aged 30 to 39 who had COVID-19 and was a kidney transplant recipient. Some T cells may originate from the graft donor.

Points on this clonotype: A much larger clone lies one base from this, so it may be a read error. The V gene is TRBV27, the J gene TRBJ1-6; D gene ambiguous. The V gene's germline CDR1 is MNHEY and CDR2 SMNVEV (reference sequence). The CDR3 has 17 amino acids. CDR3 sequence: CASSSSSFSSYSSPLHF. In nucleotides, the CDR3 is TGTGCCAGCAGTTCATCGAGTTTTAGCTCCTATAGTTCACCCCTCCACTTT.

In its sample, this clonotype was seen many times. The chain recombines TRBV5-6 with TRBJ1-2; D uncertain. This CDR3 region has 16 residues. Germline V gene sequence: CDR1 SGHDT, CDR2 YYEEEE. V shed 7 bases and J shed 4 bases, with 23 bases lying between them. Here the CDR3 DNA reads TGTGCCAGCGTTCAAAACAATAGTCGAAAGACCTATGGCTACACCTTC. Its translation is CASVQNNSRKTYGYTF.

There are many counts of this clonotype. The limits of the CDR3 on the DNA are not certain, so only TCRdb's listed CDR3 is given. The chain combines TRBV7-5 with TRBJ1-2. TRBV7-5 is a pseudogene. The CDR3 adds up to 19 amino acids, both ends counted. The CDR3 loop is CISVPEERLEVGKTYGYTF.

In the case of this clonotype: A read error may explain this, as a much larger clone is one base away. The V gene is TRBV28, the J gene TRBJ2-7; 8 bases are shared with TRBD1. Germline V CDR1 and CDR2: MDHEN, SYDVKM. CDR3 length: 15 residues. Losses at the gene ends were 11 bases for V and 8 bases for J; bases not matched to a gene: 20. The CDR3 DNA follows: TGTGCCGGCTGCAAAAACGACAGGGGAAATATTCAGCAGTACTTC. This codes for CAGCKNDRGNIQQYF.

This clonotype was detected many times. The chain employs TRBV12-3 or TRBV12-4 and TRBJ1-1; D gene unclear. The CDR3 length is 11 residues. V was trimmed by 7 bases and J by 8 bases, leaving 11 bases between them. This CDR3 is CASKTGLEAFF. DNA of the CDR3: TGTGCCAGCAAGACCGGGCTCGAAGCTTTCTTT.

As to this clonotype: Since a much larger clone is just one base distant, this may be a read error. CDR3 nucleotide sequence: TGTGCCAGCAGTCCTGCTAGGTTGCAAGAGACCCAGTACTTC. Amino acids: CASSPARLQETQYF. The chain couples TRBV6-2 or TRBV6-3 to TRBJ2-5; D is uncertain. V was trimmed by 5 bases and J by 2 bases, leaving 12 bases between them. The CDR3 has 14 amino acids. In germline, CDR1 is MNHEY, CDR2 SVGEGT.

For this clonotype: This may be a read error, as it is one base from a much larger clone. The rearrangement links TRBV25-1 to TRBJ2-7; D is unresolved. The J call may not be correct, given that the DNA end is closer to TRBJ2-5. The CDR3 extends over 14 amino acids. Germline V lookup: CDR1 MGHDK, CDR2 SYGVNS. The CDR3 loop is CASGDERPQETQYF. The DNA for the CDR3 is TGTGCCAGCGGTGATGAGAGGCCACAAGAGACCCAGTACTTC.

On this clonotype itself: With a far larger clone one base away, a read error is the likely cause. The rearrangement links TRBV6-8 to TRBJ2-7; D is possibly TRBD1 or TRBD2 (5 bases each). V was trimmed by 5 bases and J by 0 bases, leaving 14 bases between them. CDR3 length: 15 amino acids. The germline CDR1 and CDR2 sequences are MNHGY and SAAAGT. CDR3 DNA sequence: TGTGCCAGCAGTCCCGGGGCTGGAAGCTCCTACGAGCAGTACTTC. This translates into CASSPGAGSSYEQYF.